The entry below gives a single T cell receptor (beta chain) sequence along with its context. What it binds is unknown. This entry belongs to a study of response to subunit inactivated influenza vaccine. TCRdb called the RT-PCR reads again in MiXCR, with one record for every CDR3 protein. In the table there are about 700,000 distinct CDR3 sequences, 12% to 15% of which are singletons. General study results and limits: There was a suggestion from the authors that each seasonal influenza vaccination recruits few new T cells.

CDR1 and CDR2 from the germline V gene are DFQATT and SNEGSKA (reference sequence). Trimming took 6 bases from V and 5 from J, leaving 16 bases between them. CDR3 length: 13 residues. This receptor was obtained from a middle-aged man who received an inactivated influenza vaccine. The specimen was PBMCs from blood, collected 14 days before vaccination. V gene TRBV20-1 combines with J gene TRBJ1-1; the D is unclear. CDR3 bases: TGCAGTGCCCCCGGAACCCGGTGGACTGAAGCTTTCTTT. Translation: CSAPGTRWTEAFF.